A selection of T cell receptor beta chains follows, all from one sample in a study of T cells expressing NK-cell markers. TCRdb reanalyzed the 5' RACE reads and collapses them to one entry per CDR3 protein, without DNA. Recorded here are about 450,000 distinct CDR3 sequences; the top ten clones represent 7.3%. The material sequenced was blood T cells: a sorted CD56 or NKG2C T cell subset, CD4+ or CD8+ T cells, or bulk PBMC T cells (not recorded which). These receptors all come from a woman between 18 and 70 years old in good health. CDR3s include the opening cysteine and the closing phenylalanine or tryptophan. Fields, in order: J gene, V gene, CDR3 protein.

J: TRBJ1-5; V: TRBV2; CDR3: CASKGAGPTYFSNQPQHF
J: TRBJ2-2; V: TRBV25-1; CDR3: CASSEWGGGSTGELFF
J: TRBJ2-2; V: TRBV12-3/TRBV12-4; CDR3: CASRPGTDGELFF
J: TRBJ2-3; V: TRBV6-2/TRBV6-3; CDR3: CASKVRVGSTDTQYF
J: TRBJ2-3; V: TRBV19; CDR3: CASSIARADVGTDTQYF
J: TRBJ2-3; V: TRBV19; CDR3: CASSLGRDRKYF
J: TRBJ2-1; V: TRBV18; CDR3: CASSPALARLGNEQFF
J: TRBJ2-1; V: TRBV4-3; CDR3: CASSQDSGTGGYEQFF
J: TRBJ2-3; V: TRBV6-1; CDR3: CASGRDRTGGGDTQYF
J: TRBJ2-7; V: TRBV20-1; CDR3: CSAPDNPTSGTIEQYF
J: TRBJ2-1; V: TRBV19; CDR3: CASSMGRHNEQFF
J: TRBJ2-3; V: TRBV20-1; CDR3: CSASLTRDTQYF
J: TRBJ2-4; V: TRBV7-9; CDR3: CASSRQQNIQYF
J: TRBJ2-2; V: TRBV19; CDR3: CASSIPWTANTGELFF
J: TRBJ1-6; V: TRBV20-1; CDR3: CSARGGGSPLHF
J: TRBJ1-4; V: TRBV29-1; CDR3: CSALGGKGNEKLFF
J: TRBJ2-1; V: TRBV12-3/TRBV12-4; CDR3: CASRPGLAATQQFF
J: TRBJ2-5; V: TRBV28; CDR3: CASSAAHRGKETQYF
J: TRBJ2-1; V: TRBV5-1; CDR3: CASSPIKASSYNEQFF
J: TRBJ1-2; V: TRBV6-5; CDR3: CASSYRGGAYGYTF
J: TRBJ2-2; V: TRBV7-9; CDR3: CASSLGRGLTGELFF
J: TRBJ2-2; V: TRBV12-3/TRBV12-4; CDR3: CASSLVLPNTGELFF
J: TRBJ2-5; V: TRBV5-1; CDR3: CASSLQVQETQYF
J: TRBJ2-1; V: TRBV19; CDR3: CASSVGLADYNEQFF
J: TRBJ2-1; V: TRBV29-1; CDR3: CSVGKREAGHSYNEQFF
J: TRBJ1-5; V: TRBV12-3/TRBV12-4; CDR3: CASSPQYNQPQHF
J: TRBJ1-1; V: TRBV12-3/TRBV12-4; CDR3: CASSLRGTGVSGAFF
J: TRBJ1-5; V: TRBV5-8; CDR3: CASSLTQPQHF
J: TRBJ1-2; V: TRBV4-2; CDR3: CASSQDWQNYGYTF
J: TRBJ2-6; V: TRBV27; CDR3: CASSEIRSGANVLTF
J: TRBJ2-7; V: TRBV3-1; CDR3: CASSQVGLAVYEQYF
J: TRBJ2-1; V: TRBV6-2/TRBV6-3; CDR3: CASTEGSYNEQFF
J: TRBJ1-2; V: TRBV6-5; CDR3: CASSPSDRGRVNYGYTF
J: TRBJ2-5; V: TRBV6-4; CDR3: CASSSWGGGETQYF
J: TRBJ2-7; V: TRBV28; CDR3: CASSRLGGKGSYEQYF
J: TRBJ2-2; V: TRBV29-1; CDR3: CSAGRTIAGELFF
J: TRBJ1-5; V: TRBV5-1; CDR3: CASSSGDRPHNQPQHF
J: TRBJ2-7; V: TRBV20-1; CDR3: CSARVDVEQYF
J: TRBJ2-3; V: TRBV20-1; CDR3: CSASPRPVGGHTDTQYF
J: TRBJ2-5; V: TRBV29-1; CDR3: CSVEDRTIETQYF
J: TRBJ2-1; V: TRBV12-5; CDR3: CASGLVLLGKDYNEQFF
J: TRBJ2-5; V: TRBV20-1; CDR3: CSAWYQETQYF
J: TRBJ1-5; V: TRBV4-3; CDR3: CASSQDLGQGFPYSNQPQHF
J: TRBJ2-2; V: TRBV28; CDR3: CASSSPGTIGTGELFF
J: TRBJ2-1; V: TRBV9; CDR3: CASSVGSSGYNEQFF
J: TRBJ1-5; V: TRBV18; CDR3: CASSPGLYSNQPQHF
J: TRBJ2-1; V: TRBV18; CDR3: CASSPGIGGDNEQFF
J: TRBJ2-1; V: TRBV7-9; CDR3: CASSLMAYDGEQFF
J: TRBJ2-1; V: TRBV14; CDR3: CASSQQGPNEQFF
J: TRBJ2-3; V: TRBV5-4; CDR3: CASSPGSGGGTDTQYF
J: TRBJ1-1; V: TRBV19; CDR3: CASSFGVKDTEAFF